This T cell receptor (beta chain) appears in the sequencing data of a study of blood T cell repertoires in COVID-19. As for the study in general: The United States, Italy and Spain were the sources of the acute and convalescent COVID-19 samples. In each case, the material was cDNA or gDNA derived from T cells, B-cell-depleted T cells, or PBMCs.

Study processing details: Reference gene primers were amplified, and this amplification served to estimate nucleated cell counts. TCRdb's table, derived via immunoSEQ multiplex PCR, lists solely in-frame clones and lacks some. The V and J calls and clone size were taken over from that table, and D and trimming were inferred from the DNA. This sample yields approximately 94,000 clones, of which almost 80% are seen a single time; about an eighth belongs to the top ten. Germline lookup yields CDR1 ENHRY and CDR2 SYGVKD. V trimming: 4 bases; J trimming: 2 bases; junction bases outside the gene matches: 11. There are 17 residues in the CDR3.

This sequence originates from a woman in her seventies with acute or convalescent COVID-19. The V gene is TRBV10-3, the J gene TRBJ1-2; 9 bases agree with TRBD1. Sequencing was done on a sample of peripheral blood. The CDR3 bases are TGTGCCATCAGTGGCGACAACGGACAGGGGAGGAACTATGGCTACACCTTC. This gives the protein CAISGDNGQGRNYGYTF.